The sequence of this T cell receptor (beta chain) was determined in a study of T cell responses to AZD1222 COVID-19 vaccine. Study context: Pooling was applied to second doses at about 4 or about 12 weeks.

CDR1 and CDR2 from the germline V gene are GTSNPN and SVGIG (reference sequence). The CDR3 sequence is 14 residues long. The V end lost 3 bases, the J end lost 3 bases, and 12 bases lay between the germline ends. Study results and limitations: Following two doses of AZD1222, Spike-specific TCR breadth and depth rose. Repertoires were obtained only post-peak T cell response.

This clone was seen a handful of times. Antigen unknown. Sequencing used immunoSEQ multiplex PCR; TCRdb keeps in-frame clones, though not all of them. Seen here are 110,000 to 150,000 clones, over 85% observed once, and the top ten hold approximately 4.9%. This sequence joins TRBV30 and TRBJ2-1, with TRBD2 as a possible D gene (6 bases). The sequencing used peripheral blood, collected on day 0 of AZD1222 vaccination. The receptor comes from an adult in good health. The CDR3 sequence: CAWSPGLFYNEQFF. The CDR3 bases are TGTGCCTGGAGCCCGGGACTCTTCTACAATGAGCAGTTCTTC.